This T cell receptor (beta chain) was retrieved from a study of blood T cell repertoires in COVID-19. Germline CDR1 reads SGHRS; CDR2 reads YFSETQ. The CDR3 covers 16 residues. V gave up 4 bases and J gave up 2 bases; unmatched junction bases: 11. The method was immunoSEQ multiplex PCR; TCRdb's version includes in-frame clones alone and lacks a portion of them. Here the sample spans 250,000 to 300,000 clones, approximately 88% being singletons. In its sample, this clone was seen a few times. Membership in each cohort depended on participant-reported clinical history. This TCR derives from a woman aged 40 to 50 who had recovered from COVID-19. Sequencing was done on a sample of PBMCs or T cells enriched from blood (not recorded which). This chain connects TRBV5-1 to TRBJ2-7, with 8 positions matching TRBD1. The CDR3 loop reads CASSASGGGWTYEQYF. In DNA, the CDR3 is TGCGCCAGCAGCGCGTCAGGGGGCGGGTGGACCTACGAGCAGTACTTC.